This T cell receptor beta chain came from a study of shared clonotypes between healthy human individuals. Only CD45RO-negative cells positively selected for CCR7 counted as naive CD8 cells, so terminally differentiated effector memory CD45RA+ cells were excluded. This CDR3 comprises 14 residues. V shed 2 bases and J shed 1 base, with 9 bases lying between them. In germline, CDR1 is MGHRA, CDR2 YSYEKL. Libraries were prepared by immunoSEQ multiplex PCR; TCRdb keeps only in-frame clonotypes and omits some of them. The sample contains about 800,000 clones, approximately 97% of which appear only once. The chain combines TRBV4-1 with TRBJ2-7, with a possible D match to TRBD1 (6 bases). This clonotype was obtained from a man aged 25 to 45 in good health. The sample comprised naive CD8+ T cells sorted from blood. The CDR3 is CASSQLGQSYEQYF. The CDR3 DNA follows: TGCGCCAGCAGCCAACTCGGACAGTCCTACGAGCAGTACTTC.